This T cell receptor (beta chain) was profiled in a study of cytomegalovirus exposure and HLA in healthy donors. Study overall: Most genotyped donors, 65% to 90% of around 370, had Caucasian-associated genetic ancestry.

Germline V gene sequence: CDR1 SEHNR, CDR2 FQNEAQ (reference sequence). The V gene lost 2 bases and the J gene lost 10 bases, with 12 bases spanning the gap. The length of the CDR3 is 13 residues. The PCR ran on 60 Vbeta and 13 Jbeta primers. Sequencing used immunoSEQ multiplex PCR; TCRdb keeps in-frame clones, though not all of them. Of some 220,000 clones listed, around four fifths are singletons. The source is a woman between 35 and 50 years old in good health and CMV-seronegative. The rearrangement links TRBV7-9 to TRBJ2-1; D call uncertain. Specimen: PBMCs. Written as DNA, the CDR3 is TGTGCCAGCAGCTTAATAAGAGGAGAAGAGCAGTTCTTC. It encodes CASSLIRGEEQFF.